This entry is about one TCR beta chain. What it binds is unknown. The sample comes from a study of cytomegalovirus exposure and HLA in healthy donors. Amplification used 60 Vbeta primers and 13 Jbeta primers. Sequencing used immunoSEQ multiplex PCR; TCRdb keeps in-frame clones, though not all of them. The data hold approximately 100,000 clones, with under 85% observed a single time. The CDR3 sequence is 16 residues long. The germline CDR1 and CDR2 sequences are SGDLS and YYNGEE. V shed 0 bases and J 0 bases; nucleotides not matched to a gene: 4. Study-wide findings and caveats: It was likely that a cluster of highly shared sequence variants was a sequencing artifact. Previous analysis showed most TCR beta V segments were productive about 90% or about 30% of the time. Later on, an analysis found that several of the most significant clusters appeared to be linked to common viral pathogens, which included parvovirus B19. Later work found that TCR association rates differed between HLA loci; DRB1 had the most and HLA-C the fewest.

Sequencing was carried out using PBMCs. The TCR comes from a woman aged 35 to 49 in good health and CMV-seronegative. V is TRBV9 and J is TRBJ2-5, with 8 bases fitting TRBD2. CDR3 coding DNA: TGTGCCAGCAGCGTAGGTGTAGCGGGGCACCAAGAGACCCAGTACTTC. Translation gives CASSVGVAGHQETQYF. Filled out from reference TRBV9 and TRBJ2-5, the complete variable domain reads DSGVTQTPKHLITATGQRVTLRCSPRSGDLSVYWYQQSLDQGLQFLIQYYNGEERAKGNILERFSAQQFPDLHSELNLSSLELGDSALYFCASSVGVAGHQETQYFGPGTRLLVL.